The present TCR beta chain was sequenced within a study of blood T cell repertoires in COVID-19. Study-level background: COVID-19 samples collected from the United States, Italy and Spain covered acute and convalescent phases. In each case, the material was cDNA or gDNA derived from T cells, B-cell-depleted T cells, or PBMCs.

Germline loops: CDR1 SNHLY, CDR2 FYNNEI. V shed 8 bases and J shed 0 bases, with 18 bases lying between them. CDR3 length: 16 amino acids. How the authors handled the data: From reference gene primer amplification, estimates of nucleated cell counts were derived. Method: immunoSEQ multiplex PCR; TCRdb's copy keeps in-frame clones and lacks some. Clone size and V and J calls were adopted from that table, with D and trimming inferred from the DNA. Altogether over 150,000 clones are present, around 83% being singletons, with the ten largest covering approximately 7%. What was sequenced was peripheral blood. This sequence originates from a man between 50 and 59 years old with active or convalescent COVID-19. V is TRBV2 and J is TRBJ2-3; D might be TRBD2 (7 bases). The CDR3 coding sequence is TGTGCCAGCCTCCCGGGAAAGGGGGGGAGCACAGATACGCAGTATTTT. It is translated as CASLPGKGGSTDTQYF.